This T cell receptor beta chain comes out of a study of T cell repertoires in cytomegalovirus infection. At the level of the study: Matching HLA type and CMV infection were both indicated by public TCR beta signatures.

Turning to this clonotype: Its antigen is currently unknown.

Broader study findings: The cumulative frequency of public TCR beta families identified carriers of CMV plus the relevant HLA. The ex vivo response showed dominance by HLA-C-restricted CMV-specific TCR beta clonotypes.

Trimming took 4 bases from V and 7 from J, leaving 13 bases between them. The CDR3 is 14 residues long. Germline CDR1 SGHVS, CDR2 FQNEAQ. TCRdb analysed the reads with MiXCR anew, one entry per CDR3 protein. The data show under 150,000 distinct CDR3 sequences, with around 30% seen just once and approximately 41% held by the top ten. The sequence was obtained from a human donor in good health (CMV status not recorded). Some clones in this sample may be carry-over from other donors' samples. The sample was CD8+ T cells from cultured PBMCs, taken from culture after CMV antigen stimulation. The V and J genes are TRBV7-8 and TRBJ2-2; D gene unclear. In DNA form, the CDR3 reads TGTGCCAGCAGCTACACCCTGTCCGACGGGGAGCTGTTTTTT. Amino acids: CASSYTLSDGELFF.